These 2 T cell receptor beta chains originate from one sample sequenced in a study of blood T cell repertoires in COVID-19. The assay was immunoSEQ multiplex PCR, and TCRdb's table has in-frame clones only and misses some. Of approximately 500,000 clones listed, 89% are singletons. The sample taken for sequencing was peripheral blood. The receptor set was obtained from a man younger than 35 with COVID-19, enrolled during active disease.

V gene TRBV29-1 combines with J gene TRBJ2-5; tentative D call: TRBD2 (6 bases). V was pared by 5 bases and J by 2 bases, with 12 bases between. The germline CDR1 and CDR2 sequences are SQVTM and ANQGSEA. The CDR3 contains 13 residues. The CDR3: CSVPERVQETQYF. As DNA, the CDR3 is TGCAGCGTTCCCGAGCGGGTACAAGAGACCCAGTACTTC.

The CDR3: CASSYRGVNTGELFF. The CDR3 bases are TGTGCCAGCAGCTACAGGGGAGTAAACACCGGGGAGCTGTTTTTT. The rearrangement joins TRBV14 to TRBJ2-2, with TRBD1 matching over 7 bases. With V trimmed by 5 bases and J by 2 bases, 5 bases remained unmatched. From germline, CDR1 is SGHDN and CDR2 FVKESK. This CDR3 has 15 amino acids.